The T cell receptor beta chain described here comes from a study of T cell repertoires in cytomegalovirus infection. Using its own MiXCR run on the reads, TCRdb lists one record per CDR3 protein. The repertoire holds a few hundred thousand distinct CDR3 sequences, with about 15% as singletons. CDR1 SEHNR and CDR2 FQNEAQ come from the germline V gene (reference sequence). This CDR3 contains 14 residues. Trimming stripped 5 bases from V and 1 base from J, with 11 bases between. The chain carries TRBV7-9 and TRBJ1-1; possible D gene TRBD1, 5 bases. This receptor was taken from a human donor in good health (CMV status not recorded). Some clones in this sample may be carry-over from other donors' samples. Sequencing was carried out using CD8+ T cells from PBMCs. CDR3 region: CASSPPGGNTEAFF. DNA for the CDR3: TGTGCCAGCAGCCCCCCCGGGGGGAACACTGAAGCTTTCTTT.